Listed below are T cell receptor beta chains from one sample, sequenced in a study of T cell responses to AZD1222 COVID-19 vaccine. Clones were read by immunoSEQ multiplex PCR, and TCRdb kept only the in-frame ones, dropping some. The table includes about 120,000 clones, roughly nine tenths detected once. Sequences were derived from peripheral blood, sampled on day 0 of AZD1222 vaccination. The receptors were gathered from an adult in good health. Each CDR3 is given with its conserved first and last residue. Each record gives: J gene, V gene, D gene, clone size, CDR3 DNA, CDR3 protein. D genes are given only for firm matches. Clone size appears in some rows only: once, few, many, or a class for an expanded clone.

TRBJ1-1 | TRBV7-9 | TRBD1 | NA | TGTGCCAGCAGCGGGGGACAGGGTAACACTGAAGCTTTCTTT | CASSGGQGNTEAFF
TRBJ1-2 | TRBV4-1 | TRBD1 | NA | TGCGCCAGCAGCCAAGTTTTAGGGGGCCGGAGCTATGGCTACACCTTC | CASSQVLGGRSYGYTF
TRBJ1-5 | TRBV19 | TRBD1 | NA | TGTGCCAGCCAGTGGCAGGGGGATCAGCCCCAGCATTTT | CASQWQGDQPQHF
TRBJ1-5 | TRBV7-6 | NA | once | TGTGCCAGCAGCTTAGAAAAGAGCAATCAGCCCCAGCATTTT | CASSLEKSNQPQHF
TRBJ1-2 | TRBV6-5 | TRBD1 | NA | TGTGCCAGCAGTAGACAGGGCCAAGACTACACCTTC | CASSRQGQDYTF
TRBJ1-2 | TRBV21-1 | NA | NA | TGTGCCAGCTCACAAACGGGAATGCCCCTATACTCTAACTATGGCTACACCTTC | CASSQTGMPLYSNYGYTF
TRBJ2-1 | TRBV9 | TRBD2 | NA | TGTGCCAGCAGCCTTACTAGCGGTCGCTACAATGAGCAGTTCTTC | CASSLTSGRYNEQFF
TRBJ1-2 | TRBV19 | NA | NA | TGTGCCAGTATGAGTCAAACTAACTATGGCTACACCTTC | CASMSQTNYGYTF
TRBJ1-1 | TRBV9 | NA | NA | TGTGCCAGCAGCGTAGTTTCTGGGAACACTGAAGCTTTCTTT | CASSVVSGNTEAFF
TRBJ2-7 | TRBV5-1 | NA | NA | TGCGCCAGCAGCTTAGGGCCAGGGACCTCCTACGAGCAGTACTTC | CASSLGPGTSYEQYF
TRBJ1-2 | TRBV2 | NA | NA | TGTGCCAGCAGTGAAGCTGGGAGGCCCGAAGGCTACACCTTC | CASSEAGRPEGYTF
TRBJ2-3 | TRBV5-6 | TRBD1 | NA | TGTGCCAGCAGCCTGGGACAGGCCTACACAGATACGCAGTATTTT | CASSLGQAYTDTQYF
TRBJ1-1 | TRBV6-1 | TRBD1 | NA | TGTGCCAGCAGTGAAATCTTTGGGACAGGATCGAACACTGAAGCTTTCTTT | CASSEIFGTGSNTEAFF
TRBJ2-3 | TRBV27 | NA | NA | TGTGCCAGCCATCCCTTCTCATCGGGAGGCACAGATACGCAGTATTTT | CASHPFSSGGTDTQYF
TRBJ1-2 | TRBV19 | NA | NA | TGTGCCAGTAAAGAAACCACCCTTATCGACTATGGCTACACCTTC | CASKETTLIDYGYTF
TRBJ2-5 | TRBV5-1 | NA | NA | TGCGCCAGCAGCTTGGTAGGCACCCAAGAGACCCAGTACTTC | CASSLVGTQETQYF
TRBJ2-1 | TRBV27 | TRBD2 | once | TGTGCCAGTGGGCGGGGGTACAATGAGCAGTTCTTC | CASGRGYNEQFF
TRBJ1-5 | TRBV7-9 | NA | NA | TGTGCCAGCAGCTTAGAAGGTTCGGGGATAAGCAATCAGCCCCAGCATTTT | CASSLEGSGISNQPQHF
TRBJ1-4 | TRBV5-1 | NA | NA | TGCGCCAGCACCCCGGGACAAGCTAATGAAAAACTGTTTTTT | CASTPGQANEKLFF
TRBJ2-1 | TRBV10-2 | NA | NA | TGCGCCAGCTCCGGGGCCTCCGCTCTCAATGAGCGGTTCTTC | CASSGASALNERFF
TRBJ2-4 | TRBV6-2/TRBV6-3 | NA | NA | TGTGCCAGCAGTTACTCGAACAGGGACGACTATCTAACCAAAAACATTCAGTACTTC | CASSYSNRDDYLTKNIQYF
TRBJ2-5 | TRBV7-3 | NA | NA | TGTGCCAGCAGCTTAAGGCGGTTTTCAGAGACCCAGTACTTC | CASSLRRFSETQYF
TRBJ1-2 | TRBV7-9 | NA | once | TGTGCCAGCAGCCCAGGGGCTTCGAGCTCTAACTATGGCTACACCTTC | CASSPGASSSNYGYTF
TRBJ1-2 | TRBV6-2/TRBV6-3 | NA | NA | TGTGCCAGCAGTTACTTACAGACTTCCCATGGCTACACCTTC | CASSYLQTSHGYTF
TRBJ1-1 | TRBV5-4 | TRBD1 | NA | TGTGCCAGCAGCTTGGCGCCCAACTTCGGACAGGTGAACACTGAAGCTTTCTTT | CASSLAPNFGQVNTEAFF
TRBJ1-5 | TRBV7-8 | TRBD1 | once | TGTGCCAGCAGCCTACACCAGACAGGGGGCGGTCAGCCCCAGCATTTT | CASSLHQTGGGQPQHF
TRBJ2-7 | TRBV10-2 | NA | NA | TGCGCCAGCAGTGACCCCAGGACCCCCCACGAGCAGTACTTC | CASSDPRTPHEQYF
TRBJ2-7 | TRBV5-1 | NA | NA | TGCGCCAGCAGCTTGGGTCCCCGCTGGGCAGGGGGACTCTACGAGCAGTACTTC | CASSLGPRWAGGLYEQYF
TRBJ2-5 | TRBV30 | NA | few | TGTGCCTGGAGTTGGGGGAACGGGGAGACCCAGTACTTC | CAWSWGNGETQYF
TRBJ2-7 | TRBV2 | NA | NA | TGTGCCAGCAGTGAGGACCAGGAGATCGAGCAGTACTTC | CASSEDQEIEQYF
TRBJ2-1 | TRBV19 | TRBD1 | NA | TGTGCCAGTAGTATAGAAGGACAGGGTGGCAATGAGCAGTTCTTC | CASSIEGQGGNEQFF
TRBJ2-1 | TRBV7-2 | NA | NA | TGTGCCAGCACCCAGAGTAACTCCTACAATGAGCAGTTCTTC | CASTQSNSYNEQFF
TRBJ2-5 | TRBV11-2 | TRBD2 | NA | TGTGCCAGCAGCCCACAGGCCGGGGGGGAGAAGACCCAGTACTTC | CASSPQAGGEKTQYF
TRBJ2-1 | TRBV1 | NA | NA | TGCACCAGCAGCCCTAGCGGGGGGCCCTCTGGGAATGAGCAGTTCTTC | CTSSPSGGPSGNEQFF
TRBJ2-6 | TRBV30 | NA | once | TGTGCCTGTAACAGGGCTGGGGCCAACGTCCTGACTTTC | CACNRAGANVLTF
TRBJ1-2 | TRBV2 | NA | NA | TGTGCCAGCAGTCCGTCCAGGAGTTTCTATGGCTACACCTTC | CASSPSRSFYGYTF
TRBJ2-3 | TRBV9 | TRBD2 | NA | TGTGCCAGCAGCGTAGCGAGCGGGATGGCCCCAGATACGCAGTATTTT | CASSVASGMAPDTQYF
TRBJ1-3 | TRBV6-1 | TRBD1 | NA | TGTGCCAGCAGTGAAAGGGACAGGGATGTCACCATATATTTT | CASSERDRDVTIYF
TRBJ1-2 | TRBV27 | NA | NA | TGTGCCAGCAGATACAGCGACCGCTATGGCTACACCTTC | CASRYSDRYGYTF
TRBJ1-6 | TRBV14 | NA | NA | TGTGCCAGCAGCCAAGGGATGAGGCGTCCTAATTCACCCCTCCACTTT | CASSQGMRRPNSPLHF
TRBJ1-1 | TRBV7-8 | NA | NA | TGTGCCAGCAGCACGGACAGGAACACTGAAGCTTTCTTT | CASSTDRNTEAFF